These T cell receptor beta chains were read from a single sample in a study of T-cell memory formation after mild COVID-19. Each CDR3 protein is one row after TCRdb ran MiXCR on the 5' RACE reads. In the table there are 300,000 to 400,000 distinct CDR3 sequences, less than 20% of which are singletons. The source material was PBMCs or a T cell subset sorted from them (not recorded which). These receptors were obtained from a man aged 18-30 years who had mild COVID-19 (a few samples of this study predate the infection). Cell type and time point are not known. CDR3s include the opening cysteine and the closing phenylalanine or tryptophan. D genes are given only for firm matches. Expanded clones are given a class, and other clones once, few, many or no size at all.

J gene | clone size | V gene | D gene | CDR3 protein | CDR3 DNA
TRBJ2-1 | NA | TRBV20-1 | TRBD2 | CSARSAGAGNEQFF | TGCAGTGCTAGATCAGCGGGGGCTGGGAATGAGCAGTTCTTC
TRBJ1-5 | NA | TRBV9 | NA | CASSVVTDVFGNQPQHF | TGTGCCAGCAGCGTAGTTACGGACGTTTTTGGAAATCAGCCCCAGCATTTT
TRBJ1-1 | NA | TRBV20-1 | NA | CSAGSLNTEAFF | TGCAGTGCGGGGAGTCTGAACACTGAAGCTTTCTTT
TRBJ2-3 | few | TRBV6-5 | TRBD2 | CATGGGGTDTQYF | TGTGCCACCGGCGGGGGGGGCACAGATACGCAGTATTTT
TRBJ2-7 | few | TRBV27 | TRBD2 | CASSPTRLAGGRYEQYF | TGTGCCAGCAGCCCAACCCGACTAGCGGGGGGAAGGTACGAGCAGTACTTC
TRBJ2-2 | few | TRBV5-1 | NA | CASSWVTGELFF | TGCGCCAGCAGTTGGGTCACCGGGGAGCTGTTTTTT
TRBJ2-5 | many | TRBV20-1 | TRBD2 | CSARDRVAGTPVAQYF | TGCAGTGCTAGAGATCGGGTAGCGGGCACTCCCGTGGCCCAGTACTTC
TRBJ2-2 | many | TRBV9 | NA | CASSPWTRNTGELFF | TGTGCCAGCAGCCCCTGGACGAGGAACACCGGGGAGCTGTTTTTT
TRBJ2-5 | few | TRBV4-3 | NA | CASSQGPRPGQETQYF | TGCGCCAGCAGCCAAGGGCCACGGCCGGGCCAAGAGACCCAGTACTTC
TRBJ2-1 | few | TRBV29-1 | TRBD2 | CSALAGGRRYNEQFF | TGCAGCGCATTAGCGGGGGGGCGCCGCTACAATGAGCAGTTCTTC
TRBJ2-1 | few | TRBV7-8 | TRBD1 | CASSLGDRYNEQFF | TGTGCCAGCAGCTTGGGGGACAGGTACAATGAGCAGTTCTTC
TRBJ1-2 | few | TRBV5-1 | NA | CASSLEGGVGYTF | TGCGCCAGCAGCTTAGAAGGGGGAGTTGGCTACACCTTC
TRBJ2-7 | few | TRBV4-3 | NA | CASSQEWPGSYEQYF | TGCGCCAGCAGCCAAGAGTGGCCAGGGTCGTACGAGCAGTACTTC
TRBJ2-7 | few | TRBV12-3/TRBV12-4 | NA | CASSLGRLGLRTDEQYF | TGTGCCAGCAGTTTGGGTCGGTTGGGACTCCGAACAGACGAGCAGTACTTC
TRBJ1-5 | NA | TRBV6-2/TRBV6-3 | NA | CASSYGVHNQPQHF | TGTGCCAGCAGTTACGGGGTACACAATCAGCCCCAGCATTTT